These 24 T cell receptor beta chains came from one sample sequenced in a study of blood T cells in healthy people across ages. The authors ran a second PCR of about 7 to 11 cycles using a sample-barcoded 5' primer and a J-beta primer mix. TCRdb re-derived calls from the 5' RACE reads in MiXCR, one entry per CDR3 protein. The sample lists fewer than 900,000 distinct CDR3 sequences, 35% to 45% occurring once. The sequencing sample was made of blood. These receptor sequences come from a woman aged 60 to 75 in good health.

The chain carries TRBV14 and TRBJ1-4; 7 nucleotides align to TRBD1. The V gene end was trimmed by 5 bases and the J gene end by 2 bases; junction bases not matched to a gene: 11. CDR3 length: 17 amino acids. CDR1 is SGHDN, CDR2 FVKESK, per germline. The CDR3 coding sequence is TGTGCCAGCAGCTACTCTCTGATGACAGGGACTAATGAAAAACTGTTTTTT. This translates into CASSYSLMTGTNEKLFF.

This rearrangement joins TRBV15 to TRBJ1-4; D might be TRBD1 (6 bases). The CDR3 runs to 14 residues. Trimming left V 7 bases short and J 3 bases short, with 12 bases between. Germline lookup yields CDR1 LNHNV and CDR2 YYDKDF (reference sequence). The CDR3 sequence: CATNRETANEKLFF. CDR3 nucleotide sequence: TGTGCCACCAACAGGGAGACGGCTAATGAAAAACTGTTTTTT.

V usage is TRBV6-2 or TRBV6-3 and J usage is TRBJ2-5, with D unresolved. The closer fit of TRBJ2-7 to the DNA end suggests the J call may be wrong. The length of the CDR3 is 12 residues. CDR1 and CDR2 from the germline V gene are MNHEY and SVGEGT. CDR3: CASMAQVYEQYF. The CDR3 DNA follows: TGTGCCAGCATGGCGCAAGTCTACGAGCAGTACTTC.

The chain carries TRBV3-1 and TRBJ2-5; perhaps TRBD2 as D (6 bases). Germline loops: CDR1 LGHDT, CDR2 YNNKEL (reference sequence). This CDR3 region has 12 residues. With 5 bases removed from V and 5 bases from J, the gap between germline ends came to 9 bases. CDR3 loop: CASSGGMETQYF. The CDR3 DNA sequence: TGTGCCAGCAGCGGAGGGATGGAGACCCAGTACTTC.

This chain connects TRBV2 to TRBJ2-5, with a possible D match to TRBD1 (6 bases). The V gene lost 10 bases and the J gene lost 5 bases, with 17 bases spanning the gap. The CDR3 totals 13 residues. Germline assignment: CDR1 SNHLY and CDR2 FYNNEI. The CDR3 DNA follows: TGTGCCACTATGCTGGGGGCGGTGGAGACCCAGTACTTC. Its translation: CATMLGAVETQYF. Full variable domain (rest looked up from reference TRBV2 and TRBJ2-5): EPEVTQTPSHQVTQMGQEVILRCVPISNHLYFYWYRQILGQKVEFLVSFYNNEISEKSEIFDDQFSVERPDGSNFTLKIRSTKLEDSAMYFCATMLGAVETQYFGPGTRLLVL.

The chain joins TRBV13 to TRBJ2-7; D perhaps matches TRBD2 (5 bases). Trimming left V 1 base short and J 4 bases short, with 17 bases between. CDR1 and CDR2 from the germline V gene are PRHDT and FYEKMQ (reference sequence). The length of the CDR3 is 16 residues. The CDR3 here is CASSLEGGRGTYEQYF. DNA of the CDR3: TGTGCCAGCAGCTTAGAGGGTGGACGGGGAACGTACGAGCAGTACTTC.

The chain links TRBV5-5 to TRBJ2-7; 12 bases are a match to TRBD1. V was clipped by 1 base and J by 6 bases; unmatched bases: 5. The CDR3 length is 15 residues. Per germline, CDR1 SGHKS and CDR2 YYEKEE (reference sequence). CDR3 nucleotides: TGTGCCAGCAGCTTGACGGGACAGGGGGCGACCGAGCAGTACTTC. It yields the protein CASSLTGQGATEQYF.

The V gene is TRBV29-1, the J gene TRBJ2-3; D ambiguous. CDR3 length: 13 amino acids. Germline CDR1 and CDR2: SQVTM and ANQGSEA. Trimming took 3 bases from V and 5 from J, leaving 12 bases between them. In DNA form, the CDR3 reads TGCAGCGTTGAGGGATCGTTGGGAGATACGCAGTATTTT. Amino acid sequence: CSVEGSLGDTQYF.

This clonotype was found a few times. The chain is built from TRBV20-1 and TRBJ2-3, with 8 bases identical to TRBD2. The CDR3 loop spans 13 amino acids. V gave up 3 bases and J gave up 4 bases; unmatched junction bases: 3. From germline, CDR1 is DFQATT and CDR2 SNEGSKA (reference sequence). The CDR3 region is CSASGGAPDTQYF. In DNA, the CDR3 is TGCAGTGCTAGCGGGGGGGCCCCAGATACGCAGTATTTT.

This clonotype was seen more than once but under ten times. The genes are TRBV11-1 and TRBJ2-7, with 7 bases lining up with TRBD1. J was trimmed by 2 bases and V by 5 bases; bases with no gene match: 6. Per the germline V gene, CDR1 is SGHAT and CDR2 is FQDESV (reference sequence). This CDR3 is built from 14 residues. The CDR3 DNA follows: TGTGCCAGCAGCCTCACAGGGGCGGCCTACGAGCAGTACTTC. It is translated as CASSLTGAAYEQYF.

V is TRBV5-1 and J is TRBJ1-1, with 10 bases lining up with TRBD1. The J segment lost 4 bases and the V segment lost 0 bases, leaving 3 bases of the junction unmatched. This CDR3 contains 15 residues. The V gene's germline CDR1 is SGHRS and CDR2 YFSETQ. For the CDR3, the DNA is TGCGCCAGCAGCTTGGGGACAGGGGGGGGCACTGAAGCTTTCTTT. Protein sequence: CASSLGTGGGTEAFF.

The CDR3 bases are TGCAGTGCTCCCGTGGGGGGGATGGGATATGGCTACACCTTC. As protein: CSAPVGGMGYGYTF. The rearrangement uses TRBV20-1 and TRBJ1-2; weak D call: TRBD1 (5 bases). The V and J ends lost 5 bases and 5 bases respectively, with 18 bases between them. The CDR3 has 14 residues. The germline V gene has CDR1 DFQATT and CDR2 SNEGSKA (reference sequence).

With regard to this clonotype: With a much larger clone just one base away, this may be a read error. V is TRBV10-3 and J is TRBJ2-1; TRBD1 might be the D (6 bases). The germline V gene encodes CDR1 ENHRY and CDR2 SYGVKD. The CDR3 contains 15 residues. CDR3 loop: CAITQDRNSYNVQFF. CDR3 coding DNA: TGTGCCATCACCCAGGACAGAAACTCCTACAATGTGCAGTTCTTC.

The V gene is TRBV4-1, the J gene TRBJ1-5; D perhaps matches TRBD1 (6 bases). CDR3 length equals 14 residues. V dropped 0 bases and J dropped 4 bases, with 7 bases sitting between them. Germline loops: CDR1 MGHRA, CDR2 YSYEKL. CDR3: CASSQDGTNQPQHF. Written as DNA, the CDR3 is TGCGCCAGCAGCCAAGATGGGACAAATCAGCCCCAGCATTTT.

The V gene is TRBV20-1, the J gene TRBJ1-5, with a tentative D call TRBD1 (6 bases). This CDR3 has 15 amino acids. The germline V gene has CDR1 DFQATT and CDR2 SNEGSKA (reference sequence). Trimming pared 5 bases from V and 3 bases from J, leaving 17 bases between. CDR3 protein: CSAERQAYNNQPQHF. CDR3 bases: TGCAGTGCTGAGAGACAGGCCTATAACAATCAGCCCCAGCATTTT.

The chain combines TRBV10-3 with TRBJ2-4; D might be TRBD1 or TRBD2, each matching 5 bases. Trimming cost V 4 bases and J 13 bases, with 20 bases left between them. In germline, CDR1 is ENHRY, CDR2 SYGVKD. The CDR3 spans 14 residues. CDR3 loop: CAISGGLGDREQYF. CDR3 nucleotides: TGTGCCATCAGTGGGGGTCTGGGGGATAGGGAGCAGTACTTC.

There are many counts of this clonotype. The CDR3 DNA sequence: TGCGCCAGCAGCCAAGATGAAAGGGCTAGGGAGACCCAGTACTTC. Its protein product is CASSQDERARETQYF. This rearrangement joins TRBV4-1 to TRBJ2-5; D remains unclear. The CDR3 runs to 15 residues. Deletions cut 0 bases from V and 5 bases from J, with 13 bases between. From germline, CDR1 is MGHRA and CDR2 YSYEKL.

The chain recombines TRBV12-3 or TRBV12-4 with TRBJ2-5; D may be TRBD1 or TRBD2 (6 bases each). The length of the CDR3 is 14 residues. Trimming pared 5 bases from V and 5 bases from J, leaving 15 bases between. The CDR3 loop is CASSAYGGPETQYF. The CDR3 DNA is TGTGCCAGCAGTGCATATGGGGGGCCGGAGACCCAGTACTTC.

This clonotype occurred many times. V gene TRBV7-3 combines with J gene TRBJ2-3, with 10 bases aligning to TRBD2. V lost 5 bases, J lost 8 bases, and 4 bases stayed unmatched. There are 13 residues in the CDR3. Germline CDR1 SGHTA, CDR2 FQGTGA. DNA of the CDR3: TGTGCCAGCAGCGGCAGCGGGGGGGGTACGCAGTATTTT. It is translated as CASSGSGGGTQYF.

The gene calls are TRBV20-1 and TRBJ2-3; 10 bases are shared with TRBD2. Germline V gene data show CDR1 as DFQATT and CDR2 as SNEGSKA (reference sequence). CDR3 length: 17 amino acids. V dropped 4 bases and J dropped 0; count of bases not matched to a gene: 10. The CDR3 bases are TGCAGTGCTAAAGGAACTAGCGGGGCACCTAGCACAGATACGCAGTATTTT. This gives the protein CSAKGTSGAPSTDTQYF.

The chain has TRBV7-9 and TRBJ2-7; 8 positions agree with TRBD1. The germline V gene encodes CDR1 SEHNR and CDR2 FQNEAQ (reference sequence). The CDR3 totals 13 residues. With V trimmed by 8 bases and J by 3 bases, 6 bases remained unmatched. The CDR3 reads CASCRGQGYEQYF. The CDR3 coding sequence is TGTGCCAGCTGCCGTGGACAGGGCTACGAGCAGTACTTC. Drawing the rest from reference TRBV7-9 and TRBJ2-7, the complete variable domain is DTGVSQNPRHKITKRGQNVTFRCDPISEHNRLYWYRQTLGQGPEFLTYFQNEAQLEKSRLLSDRFSAERPKGSFSTLEIQRTEQGDSAMYLCASCRGQGYEQYFGPGTRLTVT.

This chain connects TRBV7-9 to TRBJ2-1; TRBD2 matches at 10 bases. This CDR3 spans 16 amino acids. The germline V gene has CDR1 SEHNR and CDR2 FQNEAQ (reference sequence). V shed 2 bases, J shed 7 bases, and the junction held 8 bases outside the gene matches. CDR3 DNA: TGTGCCAGCAGCTTAAGGAGCGAGCGGGAGGGGAATGAGCAGTTCTTC. As protein: CASSLRSEREGNEQFF.

This clonotype was counted a few times. The chain carries TRBV20-1 and TRBJ2-6; D ambiguous. This CDR3 contains 14 residues. CDR1 is DFQATT and CDR2 is SNEGSKA in the germline V gene (reference sequence). V dropped 1 base and J dropped 3 bases, with 7 bases sitting between them. The CDR3 loop reads CSARVSSGANVLTF. CDR3 nucleotide sequence: TGCAGTGCTAGAGTTAGCAGTGGGGCCAACGTCCTGACTTTC.

This chain's CDR3 is CASGDGAGELFF. CDR3 DNA: TGTGCCAGCGGGGACGGGGCCGGGGAGCTGTTTTTT. V and J are TRBV12-3 or TRBV12-4 and TRBJ2-2; D may match TRBD1 or TRBD2 (5 bases each). Trimming stripped 8 bases from V and 6 bases from J, with 10 bases between. This CDR3 has 12 residues.